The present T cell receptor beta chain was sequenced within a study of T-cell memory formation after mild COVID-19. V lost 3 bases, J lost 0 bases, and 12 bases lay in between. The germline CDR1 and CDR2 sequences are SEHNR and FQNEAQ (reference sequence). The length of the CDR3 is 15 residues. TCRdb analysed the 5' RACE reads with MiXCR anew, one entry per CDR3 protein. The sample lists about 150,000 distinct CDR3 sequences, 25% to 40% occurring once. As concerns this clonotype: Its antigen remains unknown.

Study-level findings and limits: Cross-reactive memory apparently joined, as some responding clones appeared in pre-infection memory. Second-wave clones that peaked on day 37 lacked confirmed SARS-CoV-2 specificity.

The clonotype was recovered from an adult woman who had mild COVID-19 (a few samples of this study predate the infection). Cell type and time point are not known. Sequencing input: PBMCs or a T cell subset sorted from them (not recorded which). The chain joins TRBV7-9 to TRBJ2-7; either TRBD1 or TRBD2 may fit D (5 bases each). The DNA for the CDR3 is TGTGCCAGCAGCTTGGCAGGGAGTCCCTCCTACGAGCAGTACTTC. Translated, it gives CASSLAGSPSYEQYF.